Listed below are T cell receptor beta chains from one sample, sequenced in a study of T cells in Graves' hyperthyroidism and ophthalmopathy. TCRdb called the multiplex PCR reads again in MiXCR, with one record for every CDR3 protein. The sample shows hundreds of thousands of distinct CDR3 sequences, around 13% of them seen only once. The sequenced sample consisted of blood. The source of these receptors is a woman between 18 and 29 years old with Graves' hyperthyroidism. Both conserved end residues are part of each CDR3. Fields, in order: V gene, J gene, D gene, clone size, CDR3 DNA, CDR3 protein. The D gene is left open where the match is weak. Clone size is not always given. Where it is, it says once, few, many or a class for expanded clones.

v_call: TRBV7-8
j_call: TRBJ1-5
d_call: .
clone_size: few
cdr3_nt: TGTGCCAGCAGCTTAGAGGCAGGGGTCATCAATCAGCCCCAGCATTTT
cdr3_aa: CASSLEAGVINQPQHF

v_call: TRBV29-1
j_call: TRBJ2-1
d_call: .
clone_size: few
cdr3_nt: TGCAGCGTTGTTACGGTGACTCGTCAAGAGCAGTTCTTC
cdr3_aa: CSVVTVTRQEQFF

v_call: TRBV6-1
j_call: TRBJ1-5
d_call: .
clone_size: many
cdr3_nt: TGTGCCAGCAGTGAAGACGCTAGGCTTCAGGCGCCCCAGCATTTT
cdr3_aa: CASSEDARLQAPQHF

v_call: TRBV19
j_call: TRBJ2-7
d_call: .
clone_size: .
cdr3_nt: TGTGCCAGTAGTCTCACCGGGACATACGACGAGCAGTACTTC
cdr3_aa: CASSLTGTYDEQYF

v_call: TRBV12-3/TRBV12-4
j_call: TRBJ2-5
d_call: .
clone_size: few
cdr3_nt: TGTGCCAGCAGTTTATTATCCTCCAGGGTCCAAGAGACCCAGTACTTC
cdr3_aa: CASSLLSSRVQETQYF

v_call: TRBV19
j_call: TRBJ2-4
d_call: TRBD1
clone_size: .
cdr3_nt: TGTGCCAGCGAGGACAGGGTCGTGGACATTCAGTACTTC
cdr3_aa: CASEDRVVDIQYF

v_call: TRBV7-9
j_call: TRBJ2-1
d_call: TRBD2
clone_size: many
cdr3_nt: TGTGCCAGCAGCCTACGCTCTCGGCTAGCGGGCAACTCCTCCTACAATGAGCAGTTCTTC
cdr3_aa: CASSLRSRLAGNSSYNEQFF

v_call: TRBV30
j_call: TRBJ2-7
d_call: .
clone_size: many
cdr3_nt: TGTGCCTGGAGTGTACTTCGGGGTAAGGGCTCCTACGAGCAGTACTTC
cdr3_aa: CAWSVLRGKGSYEQYF

v_call: TRBV15
j_call: TRBJ2-1
d_call: TRBD2
clone_size: .
cdr3_nt: TGTGCCACCAGCAGCGTCCCGGGACTAGCGGGACTCAATGAGCAGTTCTTC
cdr3_aa: CATSSVPGLAGLNEQFF

v_call: TRBV5-6
j_call: TRBJ1-2
d_call: .
clone_size: many
cdr3_nt: TGTGCCAGCAGCTTGAGACCCAAAAACTATGGCTACACCTTC
cdr3_aa: CASSLRPKNYGYTF

v_call: TRBV7-8
j_call: TRBJ2-4
d_call: TRBD2
clone_size: few
cdr3_nt: TGTGCCAGCAGCCAACCCCGGGGGGGGGGGCGGCCTGCCAAAAACATTCAGTACTTC
cdr3_aa: CASSQPRGGGRPAKNIQYF

v_call: TRBV18
j_call: TRBJ1-2
d_call: .
clone_size: many
cdr3_nt: TGTGCCAGCTCACCAACCTGGACGGAAGGCTACACCTTC
cdr3_aa: CASSPTWTEGYTF

v_call: TRBV20-1
j_call: TRBJ1-1
d_call: TRBD1
clone_size: many
cdr3_nt: TGCAGTGCTAGAGTTACCGGGACAGGGGGAATTCTGGACACTGAAGCTTTCTTT
cdr3_aa: CSARVTGTGGILDTEAFF

v_call: TRBV29-1
j_call: TRBJ1-2
d_call: TRBD1
clone_size: many
cdr3_nt: TGCAGCGCCCAAGGACAGGGCTCATATGGCTACACCTTC
cdr3_aa: CSAQGQGSYGYTF

v_call: TRBV12-3/TRBV12-4
j_call: TRBJ2-1
d_call: TRBD1
clone_size: many
cdr3_nt: TGTGCCAGCAGTTCGCAAGGGACAGGGGGCAATGAGCAGTTCTTC
cdr3_aa: CASSSQGTGGNEQFF

v_call: TRBV11-3
j_call: TRBJ1-6
d_call: .
clone_size: few
cdr3_nt: TGTGCCAGCCAGGGGCACTATAATTCACCCCTCCACTTT
cdr3_aa: CASQGHYNSPLHF

v_call: TRBV27
j_call: TRBJ2-1
d_call: TRBD2
clone_size: .
cdr3_nt: TGTGCCAGCAGTTTGACTAGCGGGACCAATGAGCAGTTCTTC
cdr3_aa: CASSLTSGTNEQFF

v_call: TRBV29-1
j_call: TRBJ2-7
d_call: .
clone_size: .
cdr3_nt: TGCGGCGTTCAACTAGGAGACTACGAGCAGTACTTC
cdr3_aa: CGVQLGDYEQYF

v_call: TRBV18
j_call: TRBJ2-2
d_call: .
clone_size: .
cdr3_nt: TGTGCCAGCTCACCAACACCCGGGGAGCTGTTTTTT
cdr3_aa: CASSPTPGELFF

v_call: TRBV6-2/TRBV6-3
j_call: TRBJ2-1
d_call: TRBD2
clone_size: many
cdr3_nt: TGTGCCAGCAGTGCTGCTAGCGGGTATTACAATGAGCAGTTCTTC
cdr3_aa: CASSAASGYYNEQFF